This record concerns one TCR beta chain sequence. Its specificity is not known. The source of the sample is a study of CD8+ T cells in alopecia areata. Across the whole study: Patients remained on tofacitinib for 6 to 18 months and then went 6 months without it.

Study-wide findings and caveats: The study found TCR sharing across patients less clear than in mice, possibly for HLA reasons.

Isolated RNA was reverse transcribed into cDNA used as the sequencing template. TCRdb's copy holds only in-frame clones and misses some; the assay was immunoSEQ multiplex PCR. The sample holds approximately 150,000 clones; roughly 44% are singletons and the top ten take approximately 7%. In germline, CDR1 is SQVTM, CDR2 ANQGSEA. V trimming: 7 bases; J trimming: 5 bases; junction bases outside the gene matches: 13. The CDR3 has 15 residues. This sequence was found in a human donor with alopecia areata. The chain carries TRBV29-1 and TRBJ2-1; 8 nucleotides line up with TRBD2. The sequenced sample was CD4+ T cells sorted from blood. CDR3 sequence reads: CSAAGVLADNNEQFF. The DNA for the CDR3 is TGCAGCGCCGCAGGAGTACTAGCGGATAACAATGAGCAGTTCTTC.